One and the same sample provided the 7 T cell receptor beta chains below, sequenced in a study of OX40 agonist ivuxolimab in advanced cancers. Generated by immunoSEQ multiplex PCR, the TCRdb table keeps only in-frame clones and is missing some. Counted here are about 31,000 clones, about 81% occurring once; the ten biggest clones make up approximately 21%. Here the sequenced sample was CD4+ or CD8+ T cells sorted from blood, taken in a trial of the OX40 agonist ivuxolimab. The source of these receptors is an adult with an advanced solid tumor such as melanoma, head and neck, liver or kidney cancer.

CDR3 DNA: TGTGCCAGCAGCTTGCGGGTGAACACTGAAGCTTTCTTT. Translated, it gives CASSLRVNTEAFF. V is TRBV5-6 and J is TRBJ1-1, with unresolved D. CDR1 and CDR2 (germline): SGHDT, YYEEEE. This CDR3 contains 13 residues. Trimming removed 1 base at V and 0 bases at J, with 4 bases between.

In DNA form, the CDR3 reads TGTGCCAGTAGCGACGGCTACGAGCAGTACTTC. Translating gives CASSDGYEQYF. V and J are TRBV19 and TRBJ2-7; unclear D gene. Trimming took 6 bases from V and 3 from J, leaving 6 bases between them. This CDR3 is built from 11 residues. Germline loops: CDR1 LNHDA, CDR2 SQIVND (reference sequence). Using reference TRBV19 and TRBJ2-7 for the parts outside the CDR3, the full variable domain is DGGITQSPKYLFRKEGQNVTLSCEQNLNHDAMYWYRQDPGQGLRLIYYSQIVNDFQKGDIAEGYSVSREKKESFPLTVTSAQKNPTAFYLCASSDGYEQYFGPGTRLTVT.

The chain combines TRBV29-1 with TRBJ1-2, with 9 bases that match TRBD1. After removal of 6 bases from V and 8 bases from J, the junction contained 7 bases not matched to a gene. CDR1 and CDR2 from the germline V gene are SQVTM and ANQGSEA. The CDR3 runs 12 residues. The CDR3 loop is CSVPFGTGGYTF. The DNA for the CDR3 is TGCAGCGTACCTTTCGGGACAGGGGGCTACACCTTC.

J is TRBJ1-1 and V is TRBV5-1; 7 positions match TRBD1. The germline V gene has CDR1 SGHRS and CDR2 YFSETQ. This CDR3 contains 14 residues. J lost 3 bases, V lost 0 bases, and 2 bases had no gene match. The CDR3 nucleotides are TGCGCCAGCAGCTTGGACAGGGGTGACACTGAAGCTTTCTTT. Translating gives CASSLDRGDTEAFF.

This clone was counted a few times. The chain is built from TRBV18 and TRBJ2-6, with 7 bases aligning to TRBD1. Per germline, CDR1 KGHSH and CDR2 LQKENI. This CDR3 contains 17 residues. V lost 3 bases, J lost 0 bases, and 5 bases stayed unmatched. CDR3 residues: CASSPWTGGSGANVLTF. The DNA for the CDR3 is TGTGCCAGCTCACCCTGGACAGGAGGCTCTGGGGCCAACGTCCTGACTTTC.

The gene calls are TRBV28 and TRBJ2-5, with no clear D. The V and J ends lost 4 bases and 4 bases respectively, with 13 bases between them. Germline loops: CDR1 MDHEN, CDR2 SYDVKM. There are 14 residues in the CDR3. In DNA, the CDR3 is TGTGCCAGCAGTTCCCGATTGACGGTAGAGACCCAGTACTTC. This encodes CASSSRLTVETQYF. The variable domain in full, completed from reference TRBV28 and TRBJ2-5, reads DVKVTQSSRYLVKRTGEKVFLECVQDMDHENMFWYRQDPGLGLRLIYFSYDVKMKEKGDIPEGYSVSREKKERFSLILESASTNQTSMYLCASSSRLTVETQYFGPGTRLLVL.

The chain recombines TRBV7-9 with TRBJ2-5, with D perhaps matching TRBD2 (6 bases). Germline V gene data show CDR1 as SEHNR and CDR2 as FQNEAQ (reference sequence). The V end was cut by 8 bases, the J end by 2 bases, with 15 bases between. The CDR3 runs to 14 residues. CDR3 in DNA: TGTGCCAGCGGCGCTAGCGTTACACAAGAGACCCAGTACTTC. It encodes CASGASVTQETQYF.